Listed below are T cell receptor beta chains from one sample, sequenced in a study of blood T cell repertoires in COVID-19. TCRdb's copy holds only in-frame clones and misses some; the assay was immunoSEQ multiplex PCR. The sample gives 95,000 to 100,000 clones, approximately 88% of which show up once; 17% is in the top ten. The sample comprised peripheral blood. These receptors were taken from a woman in her sixties with acute or convalescent COVID-19. The CDR3 runs from the conserved cysteine through the conserved F or W. D genes are given only for firm matches. Part of the rows lack a size; the others show once, few, many or a class for expanded clones.

V	D	size	J	DNA	CDR3
TRBV5-6	.	.	TRBJ1-5	TGTGCCAGCAGCTTGGGGCGAGCTGGGGGCGGATTTCAGCCCCAGCATTTT	CASSLGRAGGGFQPQHF
TRBV28	TRBD1	.	TRBJ1-1	TGTGCCAGCCTCCCTGGGGGACAGGGGAAGACTGAAGCTTTCTTT	CASLPGGQGKTEAFF
TRBV6-6	.	few	TRBJ1-2	TGTGCCAGCAGTTCGATAAACCTTGACAGCAACTATGGCTACACCTTC	CASSSINLDSNYGYTF
TRBV4-2	TRBD2	.	TRBJ2-5	TGTGCCAGCAGCCAAGATAGGAAGGGGACACTAGCGGATGGGGAGACCCAGTACTTC	CASSQDRKGTLADGETQYF
TRBV2	.	.	TRBJ2-7	TGTGCCAGCAGTGAAGAGGGGGTTATAGGCGTGGAGCAGTACTTC	CASSEEGVIGVEQYF
TRBV3-1/TRBV3-2	TRBD2	.	TRBJ2-5	TGTGCCAGCAGCCATTTTGTGGGCGGGGGAAGAGAGACCCAGTACTTC	CASSHFVGGGRETQYF
TRBV6-5	TRBD1	.	TRBJ1-3	TGTGCCAGCACCTTAGACAGGGGAAGAAACACCATATATTTT	CASTLDRGRNTIYF
TRBV18	TRBD1	.	TRBJ2-5	TGTGCCAGCTCACCATACACGGGACAGGAAGAGACCCAGTACTTC	CASSPYTGQEETQYF
TRBV27	TRBD1	.	TRBJ1-5	TGTGCCAGCAGTTTTGGGACAGATAGCAATCAGCCCCAGCATTTT	CASSFGTDSNQPQHF
TRBV5-4	.	once	TRBJ1-2	TGTGCCAGCAGCTTGGATTTGCAGGGTAACGGCTACACCTTC	CASSLDLQGNGYTF
TRBV28	TRBD1	.	TRBJ1-5	TGTGCCAGCCGCGGGACAGGGGGGATTCTAAACCTGAGAAATCAGCCCCAGCATTTT	CASRGTGGILNLRNQPQHF
TRBV3-1/TRBV3-2	.	.	TRBJ2-7	TGTGCCAGCAGCCAAGAAAGGGCCGCGGGGAGGTACGAGCAGTACTTC	CASSQERAAGRYEQYF
TRBV7-2	.	.	TRBJ2-7	TGTGCCAGCAGCCCTGCGGGATACGAGCAGTACTTC	CASSPAGYEQYF
TRBV5-1	TRBD1	few	TRBJ1-4	TGCGCCAGCAGCTTGGCCCCCAGGGGACAGGGGGCCAAAAAACTGTTTTTT	CASSLAPRGQGAKKLFF
TRBV9	.	.	TRBJ1-6	TGTGCCAGCAGCCCAAGAAGACAGACTGATTCACCCCTCCACTTT	CASSPRRQTDSPLHF
TRBV2	TRBD1	.	TRBJ1-2	TGTGCCAGCAGGGTAGGACAGGGAAGCGAGTATGGCTACACCTTC	CASRVGQGSEYGYTF
TRBV15	TRBD2	.	TRBJ2-2	TGTGCCACCAGCAAAGGACTAGCGGGGGGGCGTTCCGGGGAGCTGTTTTTT	CATSKGLAGGRSGELFF
TRBV7-6	TRBD2	once	TRBJ2-3	TGTGCCAGCAGCAGGGACTATAGCACAGATACGCAGTATTTT	CASSRDYSTDTQYF
TRBV30	.	.	TRBJ1-6	TGTGCCTGGAGCGAGGGCTGGGATTCACCCCTCCACTTT	CAWSEGWDSPLHF
TRBV5-1	TRBD1	.	TRBJ2-7	TGCGCCAGCAGCTACGACAGGGGGGTAGGCGAGCAGTACTTC	CASSYDRGVGEQYF
TRBV3-1/TRBV3-2	.	.	TRBJ2-6	TGTGCCAGCAGCCTCTCTACTGGGGCCAACGTCCTGACTTTC	CASSLSTGANVLTF
TRBV28	.	.	TRBJ2-1	TGTGCTACCCAGCCCGGGGGGCGATACAATGAGCAGTTCTTC	CATQPGGRYNEQFF
TRBV5-4	TRBD1	.	TRBJ2-5	TGTGCCAGCAGCTTGACAGGGGGGACTGAGACCCAGTACTTC	CASSLTGGTETQYF
TRBV6-5	.	once	TRBJ2-1	TGTGCCAGCAGTTACTCTAGGGGGACCTACAATGAGCAGTTCTTC	CASSYSRGTYNEQFF
TRBV5-4	.	.	TRBJ1-1	TGTGCCAGCAGCCGACTCCGGGATTGGAACACTGAAGCTTTCTTT	CASSRLRDWNTEAFF
TRBV7-6	.	.	TRBJ2-2	TGTGCCAGCAGCTTGGTACAGGGATCCGGGGAGCTGTTTTTT	CASSLVQGSGELFF
TRBV6-4	.	.	TRBJ2-5	TGTGCCAGCAGTGACTCTGGGCAGCAAGAGACCCAGTACTTC	CASSDSGQQETQYF
TRBV18	.	.	TRBJ1-2	TGTGCCAGCTCACCCTACGCGGCCGGAGGCTATGGCTACACCTTC	CASSPYAAGGYGYTF